The 7 T cell receptor beta chains below all came from one sample that was sequenced in a study of blood T cell repertoires in COVID-19. Data came from immunoSEQ multiplex PCR; TCRdb stores just in-frame clones and leaves some out. The sample has over 90,000 clones, about nine tenths seen once; the top ten hold about 3.4%. Sample: peripheral blood. Receptors were obtained from a woman between 70 and 85 years old with acute or convalescent COVID-19.

This chain links TRBV27 with TRBJ2-5; no clear D gene. V was cut by 5 bases and J by 2 bases, with 6 bases left in between. Germline V gene data show CDR1 as MNHEY and CDR2 as SMNVEV (reference sequence). CDR3 length equals 12 residues. CDR3 loop: CASSPGQETQYF. The CDR3 coding sequence is TGTGCCAGCAGTCCCGGGCAAGAGACCCAGTACTTC.

The J gene is TRBJ2-5, the V gene TRBV10-3; 8 bases line up with TRBD2. CDR3 length: 16 amino acids. The germline V gene encodes CDR1 ENHRY and CDR2 SYGVKD. J was trimmed by 5 bases and V by 0 bases; bases with no gene match: 8. This chain's CDR3 is CAISESRTSIVETQYF. CDR3 bases: TGTGCCATCAGTGAGTCGCGGACTAGCATTGTCGAGACCCAGTACTTC.

This chain uses TRBV30 with TRBJ2-5; D perhaps matches TRBD1 (5 bases). With 3 bases removed from V and 1 base from J, the gap between germline ends came to 15 bases. Germline lookup yields CDR1 GTSNPN and CDR2 SVGIG (reference sequence). The CDR3 contains 15 residues. For the CDR3, the DNA is TGTGCCTGGAGGGGGCCCTCACCCATCCAAGAGACCCAGTACTTC. Encoded protein: CAWRGPSPIQETQYF.

The V gene is TRBV7-9, the J gene TRBJ2-7; a weak D match, TRBD2 (5 bases). Germline V gene sequence: CDR1 SEHNR, CDR2 FQNEAQ (reference sequence). The CDR3 covers 13 residues. V lost 1 base, J lost 4 bases, and 8 bases lay in between. The CDR3 is CASSLDSGYEQYF. Here the CDR3 DNA reads TGTGCCAGCAGCTTAGACTCGGGGTACGAGCAGTACTTC.

The chain is built from TRBV6-6 and TRBJ1-2; D remains unclear. Per germline, CDR1 MNHNY and CDR2 SVGAGI (reference sequence). Trimming took off 6 bases at V and 2 bases at J, with 13 bases between the two ends. This CDR3 contains 14 residues. The CDR3: CASRDRDTNYGYTF. In nucleotides, the CDR3 is TGTGCCAGCAGGGACCGGGATACCAACTATGGCTACACCTTC.

V gene TRBV19 combines with J gene TRBJ1-5, with D tentatively TRBD1 (6 bases). CDR1 and CDR2 from the germline V gene are LNHDA and SQIVND (reference sequence). There are 20 residues in the CDR3. V was clipped by 0 bases and J by 2 bases, with 23 bases between them. The CDR3 is CASSIDSAVGGRAGNQPQHF. In nucleotides, the CDR3 is TGTGCCAGTAGTATAGATTCGGCGGTCGGGGGGCGGGCCGGCAATCAGCCCCAGCATTTT.

The V gene is TRBV9, the J gene TRBJ1-3, with D perhaps matching TRBD1 (6 bases). Per germline, CDR1 SGDLS and CDR2 YYNGEE. The length of the CDR3 is 15 residues. Trimming shortened V by 4 bases and J by 4 bases, and 15 bases separated the two germline ends. CDR3 amino acids: CASSPQGRQGNTIYF. In DNA, the CDR3 is TGTGCCAGCAGCCCCCAGGGGCGTCAAGGAAACACCATATATTTT.